Listed here are 14 T cell receptor beta chains from one sample, sequenced in a study of blood T cell repertoires in COVID-19. The method was immunoSEQ multiplex PCR; TCRdb's version includes in-frame clones alone and lacks a portion of them. The sample holds 220,000 or so clones, around three quarters seen once. Sequencing was carried out using peripheral blood. The receptor set was obtained from a woman in her seventies with acute or convalescent COVID-19.

The genes are TRBV20-1 and TRBJ2-1, with a weak D call TRBD1 (6 bases). The length of the CDR3 is 11 residues. Germline V gene lookup returns CDR1 DFQATT and CDR2 SNEGSKA (reference sequence). The ends were cut back, 7 bases at V and 12 bases at J, with 16 bases in the middle. The CDR3 loop reads CSGFRDTRQFF. The CDR3 nucleotides are TGCAGTGGCTTCCGGGACACCCGGCAGTTCTTC.

This chain connects TRBV2 to TRBJ2-5; TRBD2 aligns across 7 bases. J was trimmed by 4 bases and V by 0 bases; bases with no gene match: 5. Germline assignment: CDR1 SNHLY and CDR2 FYNNEI. This CDR3 has 15 residues. CDR3 DNA sequence: TGTGCCAGCAGTGAAGCCGGGACTACCATAGAGACCCAGTACTTC. Translated, it gives CASSEAGTTIETQYF.

The CDR3: CASSYTRLAGVGEQYF. The CDR3 DNA is TGTGCCAGCAGTTATACGAGACTAGCGGGAGTCGGGGAGCAGTACTTC. The rearrangement links TRBV6-5 to TRBJ2-7; TRBD2 agrees at 12 bases. The germline CDR1 and CDR2 sequences are MNHEY and SVGAGI. With V trimmed by 3 bases and J by 7 bases, 10 bases remained unmatched. The CDR3 consists of 16 residues.

The chain's CDR3 is CASRTDRGDYGYTF. DNA for the CDR3: TGCGCCAGCAGGACGGACAGGGGAGACTATGGCTACACCTTC. V is TRBV5-1 and J is TRBJ1-2; TRBD1 matches 9 bases. V was pared by 5 bases and J by 3 bases, with 5 bases of the junction left unmatched. Germline V gene data show CDR1 as SGHRS and CDR2 as YFSETQ. The CDR3 runs to 14 residues. The variable domain in full, completed from reference TRBV5-1 and TRBJ1-2, reads KAGVTQTPRYLIKTRGQQVTLSCSPISGHRSVSWYQQTPGQGLQFLFEYFSETQRNKGNFPGRFSGRQFSNSRSEMNVSTLELGDSALYLCASRTDRGDYGYTFGSGTRLTVV.

This clone has only a few counts. CDR3 sequence: CASSWYGRLAGGINEQFF. The CDR3 coding sequence is TGTGCCAGCAGCTGGTACGGGAGACTAGCGGGAGGAATTAATGAGCAGTTCTTC. The genes are TRBV7-2 and TRBJ2-1; TRBD2 matches at 13 bases. This CDR3 contains 18 residues. Germline V CDR1 and CDR2: SGHTA, FQGNSA. The V and J ends lost 4 bases and 7 bases, in that order; junction bases with no gene match: 13.

The V gene is TRBV4-1, the J gene TRBJ2-4; 9 nucleotides align to TRBD2. Trimming cost V 4 bases and J 2 bases; bases outside gene matches: 12. The CDR3 has 18 residues. The germline V gene encodes CDR1 MGHRA and CDR2 YSYEKL. The CDR3 here is CASSPSYLAGAPKNIQYF. The DNA of the CDR3 is TGCGCCAGCAGCCCGAGCTATTTAGCGGGAGCCCCCAAAAACATTCAGTACTTC.

The V gene is TRBV24-1, the J gene TRBJ1-2; perhaps TRBD1 as D (5 bases). The germline gives CDR1 KGHDR, CDR2 SFDVKD. The CDR3 contains 15 residues. Trimming stripped 5 bases from V and 2 bases from J, with 14 bases between. The CDR3 sequence is CATSGGFAGNYGYTF. CDR3 DNA: TGTGCCACCAGTGGGGGCTTTGCGGGGAACTATGGCTACACCTTC.

The chain links TRBV2 to TRBJ2-2; weak D call: TRBD1 (6 bases). Per germline, CDR1 SNHLY and CDR2 FYNNEI. CDR3 length: 14 amino acids. Trimming stripped 6 bases from V and 6 bases from J, with 14 bases between. CDR3 residues: CASRPDRKAGELFF. In nucleotides, the CDR3 is TGTGCCAGCAGACCTGACAGGAAGGCCGGGGAGCTGTTTTTT.

The V and J genes are TRBV30 and TRBJ2-7; 11 bases map to TRBD2. The CDR3 runs 15 residues. The V segment lost 3 bases and the J segment 6 bases; nucleotides outside the gene matches: 10. CDR1 is GTSNPN, CDR2 SVGIG, per germline (reference sequence). DNA for the CDR3: TGTGCCTGGAGGCTAACTAGCGGGAGTTTTGGCGAGCAGTACTTC. Protein product: CAWRLTSGSFGEQYF.

This chain joins TRBV7-2 and TRBJ2-2; possible D gene TRBD2, 5 bases. This CDR3 comprises 15 residues. Per germline, CDR1 SGHTA and CDR2 FQGNSA. Trimming took 5 bases from V and 0 from J, leaving 10 bases between them. In DNA form, the CDR3 reads TGTGCCAGCAGCCCCGGACTGTCGAACACCGGGGAGCTGTTTTTT. Translating it yields CASSPGLSNTGELFF.

This clone was picked up a small number of times. The gene calls are TRBV7-6 and TRBJ1-1; 7 bases agree with TRBD1. With V trimmed by 5 bases and J by 0 bases, 9 bases remained unmatched. Germline values: CDR1 SGHVS, CDR2 FNYEAQ. The CDR3 extends over 16 amino acids. For the CDR3, the DNA is TGTGCCAGCAGCATGCAACCGACAGGGATGAACACTGAAGCTTTCTTT. Translated, it gives CASSMQPTGMNTEAFF.

This chain connects TRBV2 to TRBJ1-2; D might be TRBD1 (5 bases). Germline V gives CDR1 SNHLY, CDR2 FYNNEI. This CDR3 contains 14 residues. Trimming removed 5 bases at V and 9 bases at J, with 19 bases between. CDR3: CASSPPGQAHRYTF. In DNA, the CDR3 is TGTGCCAGCAGTCCTCCAGGGCAGGCTCATCGCTACACCTTC.

The chain combines TRBV5-1 with TRBJ2-2; TRBD1 is a possible D gene (7 bases). CDR1 and CDR2 (germline): SGHRS, YFSETQ. V was shortened by 4 bases and J by 5 bases, with 18 bases between the two germline ends. There are 16 residues in the CDR3. The CDR3 region is CASSMGAGTDTGELFF. The CDR3 coding sequence is TGCGCCAGCAGCATGGGCGCGGGGACAGATACCGGGGAGCTGTTTTTT.

The J gene is TRBJ2-3, the V gene TRBV10-3; TRBD2 is a possible D gene (6 bases). Trimming pared 5 bases from V and 3 bases from J, leaving 15 bases between. The CDR3 covers 15 residues. CDR1 and CDR2 (germline): ENHRY, SYGVKD. The chain's CDR3 is CAISRGGTGTDTQYF. For the CDR3, the DNA is TGTGCCATCAGTCGGGGCGGGACGGGGACAGATACGCAGTATTTT.